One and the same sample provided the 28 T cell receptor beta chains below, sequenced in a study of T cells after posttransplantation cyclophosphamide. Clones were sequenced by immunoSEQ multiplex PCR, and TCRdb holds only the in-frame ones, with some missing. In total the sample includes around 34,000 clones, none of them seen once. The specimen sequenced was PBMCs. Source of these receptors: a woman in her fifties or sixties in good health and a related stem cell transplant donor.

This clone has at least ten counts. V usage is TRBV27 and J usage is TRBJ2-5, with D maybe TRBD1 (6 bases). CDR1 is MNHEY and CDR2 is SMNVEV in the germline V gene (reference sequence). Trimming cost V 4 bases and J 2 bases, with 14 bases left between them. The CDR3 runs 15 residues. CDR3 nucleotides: TGTGCCAGCAGTTCCAGGGGTGCCAAACAAGAGACCCAGTACTTC. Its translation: CASSSRGAKQETQYF.

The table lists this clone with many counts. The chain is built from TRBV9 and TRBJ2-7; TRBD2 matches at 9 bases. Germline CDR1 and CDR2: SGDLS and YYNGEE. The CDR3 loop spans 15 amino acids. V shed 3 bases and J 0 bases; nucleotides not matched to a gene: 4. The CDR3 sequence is CASSATSGYSYEQYF. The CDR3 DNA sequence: TGTGCCAGCAGCGCTACTAGCGGGTACTCCTACGAGCAGTACTTC.

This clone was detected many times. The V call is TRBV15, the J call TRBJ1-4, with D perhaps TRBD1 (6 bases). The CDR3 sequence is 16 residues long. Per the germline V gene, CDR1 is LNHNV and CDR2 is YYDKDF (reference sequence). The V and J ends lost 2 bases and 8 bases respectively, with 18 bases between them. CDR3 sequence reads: CATSRPRSGTSEKLFF. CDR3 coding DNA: TGTGCCACCAGCAGACCTCGGTCCGGGACATCCGAAAAACTGTTTTTT. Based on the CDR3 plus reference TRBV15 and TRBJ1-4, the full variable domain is DAMVIQNPRYQVTQFGKPVTLSCSQTLNHNVMYWYQQKSSQAPKLLFHYYDKDFNNEADTPDNFQSRRPNTSFCFLDIRSPGLGDTAMYLCATSRPRSGTSEKLFFGSGTQLSVL.

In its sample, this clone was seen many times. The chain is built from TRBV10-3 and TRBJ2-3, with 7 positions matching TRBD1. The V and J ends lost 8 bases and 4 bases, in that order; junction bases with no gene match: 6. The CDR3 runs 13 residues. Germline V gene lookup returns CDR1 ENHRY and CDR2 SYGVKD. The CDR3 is CAIPTGIPDTQYF. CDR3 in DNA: TGTGCCATCCCGACAGGGATCCCAGATACGCAGTATTTT.

This chain's CDR3 is CASSLTGGTDTQYF. The CDR3, as DNA: TGTGCCAGCAGCCTGACAGGGGGGACAGATACGCAGTATTTT. V usage is TRBV7-3 and J usage is TRBJ2-3; TRBD1 aligns across 9 bases. Trimming at V came to 5 bases and at J to 3 bases, leaving 3 bases not matched to a gene. The germline gives CDR1 SGHTA, CDR2 FQGTGA. This CDR3 is 14 amino acids long.

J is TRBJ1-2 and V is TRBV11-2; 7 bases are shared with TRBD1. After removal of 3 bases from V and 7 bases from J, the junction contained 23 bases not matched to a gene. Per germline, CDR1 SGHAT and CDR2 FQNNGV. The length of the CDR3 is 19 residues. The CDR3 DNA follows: TGTGCCAGCAGCTTGGGACCCCCCTCCGACAAGGGGGCTCATGGTGGCTACACCTTC. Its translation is CASSLGPPSDKGAHGGYTF.

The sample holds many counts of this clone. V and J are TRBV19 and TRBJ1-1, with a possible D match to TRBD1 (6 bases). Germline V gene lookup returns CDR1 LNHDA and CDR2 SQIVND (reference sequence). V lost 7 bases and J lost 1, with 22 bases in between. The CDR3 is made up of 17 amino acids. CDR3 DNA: TGTGCCAGTAAAAGGGGAGGGGGGGGAAGGAGGAACACTGAAGCTTTCTTT. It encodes CASKRGGGGRRNTEAFF. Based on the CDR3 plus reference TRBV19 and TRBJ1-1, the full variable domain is DGGITQSPKYLFRKEGQNVTLSCEQNLNHDAMYWYRQDPGQGLRLIYYSQIVNDFQKGDIAEGYSVSREKKESFPLTVTSAQKNPTAFYLCASKRGGGGRRNTEAFFGQGTRLTVV.

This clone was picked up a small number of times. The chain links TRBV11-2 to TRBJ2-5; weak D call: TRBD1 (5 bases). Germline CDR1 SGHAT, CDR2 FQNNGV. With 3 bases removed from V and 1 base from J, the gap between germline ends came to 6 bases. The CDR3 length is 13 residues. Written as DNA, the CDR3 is TGTGCCAGCAGCTTGACAGTCCAAGAGACCCAGTACTTC. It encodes CASSLTVQETQYF. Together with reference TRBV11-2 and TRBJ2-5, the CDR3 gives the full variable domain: EAGVAQSPRYKIIEKRQSVAFWCNPISGHATLYWYQQILGQGPKLLIQFQNNGVVDDSQLPKDRFSAERLKGVDSTLKIQPAKLEDSAVYLCASSLTVQETQYFGPGTRLLVL.

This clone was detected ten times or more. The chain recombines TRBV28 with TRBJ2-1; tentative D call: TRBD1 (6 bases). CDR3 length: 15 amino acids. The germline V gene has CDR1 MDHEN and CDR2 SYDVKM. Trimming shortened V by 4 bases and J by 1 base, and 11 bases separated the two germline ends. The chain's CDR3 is CASSSLDRSYNEQFF. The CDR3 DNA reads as TGTGCCAGCAGTTCCCTAGACAGGTCCTACAATGAGCAGTTCTTC.

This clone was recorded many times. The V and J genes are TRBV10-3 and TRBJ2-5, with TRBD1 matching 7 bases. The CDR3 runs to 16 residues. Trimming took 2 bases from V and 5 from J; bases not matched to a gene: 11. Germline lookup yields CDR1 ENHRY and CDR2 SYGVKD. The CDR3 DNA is TGTGCCATCAGTGAGCCGGACAGGTCTACAACGGAGACCCAGTACTTC. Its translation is CAISEPDRSTTETQYF.

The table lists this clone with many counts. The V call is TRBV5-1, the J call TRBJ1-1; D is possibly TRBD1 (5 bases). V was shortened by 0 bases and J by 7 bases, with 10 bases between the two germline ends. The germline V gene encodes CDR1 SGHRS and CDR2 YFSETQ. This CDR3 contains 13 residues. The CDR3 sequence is CASSLGDGGEAFF. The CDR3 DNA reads TGCGCCAGCAGCTTGGGTGACGGGGGTGAAGCTTTCTTT. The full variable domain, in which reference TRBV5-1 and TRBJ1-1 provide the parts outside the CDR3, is KAGVTQTPRYLIKTRGQQVTLSCSPISGHRSVSWYQQTPGQGLQFLFEYFSETQRNKGNFPGRFSGRQFSNSRSEMNVSTLELGDSALYLCASSLGDGGEAFFGQGTRLTVV.

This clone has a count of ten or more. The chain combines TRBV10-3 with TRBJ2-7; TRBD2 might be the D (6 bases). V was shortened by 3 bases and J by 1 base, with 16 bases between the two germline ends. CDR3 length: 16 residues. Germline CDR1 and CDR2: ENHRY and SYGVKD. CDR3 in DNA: TGTGCCATCAGTGATCGGAGGGGCCCTACTTCCTACGAGCAGTACTTC. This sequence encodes CAISDRRGPTSYEQYF.

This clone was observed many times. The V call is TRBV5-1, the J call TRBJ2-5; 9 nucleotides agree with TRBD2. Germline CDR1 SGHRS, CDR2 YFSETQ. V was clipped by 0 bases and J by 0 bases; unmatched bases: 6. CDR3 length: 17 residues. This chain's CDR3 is CASSLGGSGSNQETQYF. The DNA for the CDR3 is TGCGCCAGCAGCTTGGGGGGTAGCGGGAGTAACCAAGAGACCCAGTACTTC.

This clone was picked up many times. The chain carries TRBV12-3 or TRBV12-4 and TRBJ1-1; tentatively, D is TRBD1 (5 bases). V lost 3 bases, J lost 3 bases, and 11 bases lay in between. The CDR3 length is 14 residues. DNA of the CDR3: TGTGCCAGCAGTTTCCAGGGAGGGGACACTGAAGCTTTCTTT. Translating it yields CASSFQGGDTEAFF.

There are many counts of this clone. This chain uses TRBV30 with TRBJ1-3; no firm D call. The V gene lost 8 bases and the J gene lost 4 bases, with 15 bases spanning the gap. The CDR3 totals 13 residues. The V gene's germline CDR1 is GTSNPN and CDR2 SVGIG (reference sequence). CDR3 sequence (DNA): TGTGCCGGGGAGGCGGGGAAGGGAAACACCATATATTTT. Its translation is CAGEAGKGNTIYF.

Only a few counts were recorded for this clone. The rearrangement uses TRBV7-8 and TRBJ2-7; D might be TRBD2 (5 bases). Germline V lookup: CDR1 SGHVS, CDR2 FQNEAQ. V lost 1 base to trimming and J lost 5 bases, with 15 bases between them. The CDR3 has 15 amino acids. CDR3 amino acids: CASSLGGLSWNEQYF. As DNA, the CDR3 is TGTGCCAGCAGCTTAGGAGGGTTATCTTGGAACGAGCAGTACTTC.

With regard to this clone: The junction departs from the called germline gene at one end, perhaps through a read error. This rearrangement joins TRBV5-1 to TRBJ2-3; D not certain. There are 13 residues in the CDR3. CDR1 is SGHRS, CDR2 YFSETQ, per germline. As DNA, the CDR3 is TGCGCCAACAGCTTGTCCAGAGCAGATACGCAGTATTTT. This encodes CANSLSRADTQYF.

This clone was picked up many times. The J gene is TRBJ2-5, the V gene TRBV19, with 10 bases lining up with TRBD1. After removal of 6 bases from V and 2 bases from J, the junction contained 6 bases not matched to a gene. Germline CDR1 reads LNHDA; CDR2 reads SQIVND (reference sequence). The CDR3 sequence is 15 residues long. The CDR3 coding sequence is TGTGCCAGTAGGGGCCGGGACAGGGGTCAAGAGACCCAGTACTTC. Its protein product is CASRGRDRGQETQYF.

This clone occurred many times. Written as DNA, the CDR3 is TGCGCCAGCAGTGAGTCTCGAGCGGGAGGCTACAATGAGCAGTTCTTC. This codes for CASSESRAGGYNEQFF. V is TRBV10-1 and J is TRBJ2-1; 9 nucleotides line up with TRBD2. The CDR3 runs to 16 residues. Germline V gene lookup returns CDR1 WNHNN and CDR2 SYGVQD (reference sequence). Trimming at V came to 0 bases and at J to 3 bases, leaving 3 bases not matched to a gene.

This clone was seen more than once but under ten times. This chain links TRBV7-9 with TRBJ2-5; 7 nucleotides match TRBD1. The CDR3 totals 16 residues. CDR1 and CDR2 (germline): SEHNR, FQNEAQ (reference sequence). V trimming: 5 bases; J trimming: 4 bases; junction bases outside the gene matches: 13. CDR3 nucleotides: TGTGCCAGCAGCGGCGAGACAGGGAGAATGGCAGAGACCCAGTACTTC. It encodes CASSGETGRMAETQYF.

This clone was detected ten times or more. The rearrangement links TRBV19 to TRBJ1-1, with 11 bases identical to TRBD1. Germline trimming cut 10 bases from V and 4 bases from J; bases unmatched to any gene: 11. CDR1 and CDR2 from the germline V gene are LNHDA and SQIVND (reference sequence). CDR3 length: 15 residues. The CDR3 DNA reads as TGTGCCACCTCGGACAGGGGGCGTCGGACCACTGAAGCTTTCTTT. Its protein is CATSDRGRRTTEAFF.

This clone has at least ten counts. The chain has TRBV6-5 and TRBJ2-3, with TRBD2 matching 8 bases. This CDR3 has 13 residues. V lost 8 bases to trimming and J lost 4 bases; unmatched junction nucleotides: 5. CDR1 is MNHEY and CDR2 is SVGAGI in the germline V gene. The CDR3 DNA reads TGTGCCAGCCAGAGCGGGAGTGCAGATACGCAGTATTTT. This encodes CASQSGSADTQYF.

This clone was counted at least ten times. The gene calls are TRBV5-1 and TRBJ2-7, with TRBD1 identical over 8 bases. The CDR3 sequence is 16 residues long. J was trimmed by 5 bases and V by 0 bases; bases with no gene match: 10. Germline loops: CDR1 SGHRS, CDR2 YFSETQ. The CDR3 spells CASSLVYRGLSNEQYF. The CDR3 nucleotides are TGCGCCAGCAGCTTGGTGTACAGGGGGTTGTCTAACGAGCAGTACTTC.

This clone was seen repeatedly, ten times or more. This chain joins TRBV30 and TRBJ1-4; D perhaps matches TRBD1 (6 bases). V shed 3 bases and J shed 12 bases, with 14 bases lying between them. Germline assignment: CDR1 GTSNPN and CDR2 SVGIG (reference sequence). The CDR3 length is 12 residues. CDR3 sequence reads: CAWRSVQGELFF. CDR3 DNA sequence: TGTGCCTGGAGATCGGTACAGGGAGAACTGTTTTTT.

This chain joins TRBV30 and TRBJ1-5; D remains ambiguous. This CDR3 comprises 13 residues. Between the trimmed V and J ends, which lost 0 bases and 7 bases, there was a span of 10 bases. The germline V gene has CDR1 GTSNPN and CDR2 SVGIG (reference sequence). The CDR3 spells CAWSVWRGQPQHF. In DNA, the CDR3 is TGTGCCTGGAGTGTCTGGAGAGGGCAGCCCCAGCATTTT.

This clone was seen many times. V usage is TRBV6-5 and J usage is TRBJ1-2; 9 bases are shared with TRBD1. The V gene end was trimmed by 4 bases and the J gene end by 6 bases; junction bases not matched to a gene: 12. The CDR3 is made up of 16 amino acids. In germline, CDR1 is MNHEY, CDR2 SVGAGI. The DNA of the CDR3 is TGTGCCAGCAGTTCCCCCGGGACAGGGTGGGCTGATGGCTACACCTTC. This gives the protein CASSSPGTGWADGYTF.

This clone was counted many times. This CDR3 is CASSVPGDTQYF. The CDR3 DNA sequence: TGTGCCAGCAGTGTCCCCGGGGATACGCAGTATTTT. V and J are TRBV27 and TRBJ2-3; D is uncertain. This CDR3 comprises 12 residues. Germline loops: CDR1 MNHEY, CDR2 SMNVEV (reference sequence). The ends were cut back, 5 bases at V and 6 bases at J, with 9 bases in the middle.

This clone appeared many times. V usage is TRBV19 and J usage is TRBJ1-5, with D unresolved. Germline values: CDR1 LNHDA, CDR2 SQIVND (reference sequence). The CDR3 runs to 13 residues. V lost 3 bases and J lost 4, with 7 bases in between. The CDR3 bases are TGTGCCAGTAGTATCCAGGATAATCAGCCCCAGCATTTT. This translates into CASSIQDNQPQHF. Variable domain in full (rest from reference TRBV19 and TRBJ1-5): DGGITQSPKYLFRKEGQNVTLSCEQNLNHDAMYWYRQDPGQGLRLIYYSQIVNDFQKGDIAEGYSVSREKKESFPLTVTSAQKNPTAFYLCASSIQDNQPQHFGDGTRLSIL.